The clone carrying this T cell receptor (beta chain) was found many times. The target antigen is unknown. These data belong to a study of T cells after yellow fever vaccination. Study-level results: Repertoires sorted by FACS could include abundant clonotypes that are contaminants from the bulk population. Just a small share of clonotypes turned up in the CD4 compartment as well as the CD8 compartment. Subsequent to the booster, the majority of primary-vaccination clones reappeared (96% CD4, 85% to 90% CD8).

Via MiXCR, TCRdb re-called the 5' RACE reads, giving one row per CDR3 protein. The table includes more than 120,000 distinct CDR3 sequences, less than 9.5% detected once. This CDR3 is 14 amino acids long. Germline V gene sequence: CDR1 SGHRS, CDR2 YFSETQ. Between the trimmed V and J ends, which lost 0 bases and 3 bases, there was a span of 6 bases. The specimen was CD4+ T cells sorted from PBMCs, collected 5 days after the yellow fever booster vaccination. V gene TRBV5-1 combines with J gene TRBJ2-2, with TRBD2 as a possible D gene (6 bases). This receptor was obtained from a man aged 25-45 years who received the YFV17D yellow fever vaccine. The CDR3 nucleotides read TGCGCCAGCAGCTTGGAGCGGGACACCGGGGAGCTGTTTTTT. Amino acids: CASSLERDTGELFF.